The rows below give T cell receptor beta chains drawn from one sample of a study of T cell clusters in autoimmune cytopenias. TCRdb re-analyzed the multiplex PCR reads; it lists each CDR3 protein once, without DNA. With about 6,100 distinct CDR3 sequences in the sample, the ten largest clones hold roughly 7.5%. The same sample was also used in a study of T cell repertoires in aging, cancer and after chemotherapy.

The sample was peripheral blood. The receptor source for this set is a human donor in good health. Both conserved end residues are part of each CDR3. Part of the rows lack a size; the others show once, few, many or a class for expanded clones.

NA	TRBV7-9	TRBJ1-4	CASSQRGGWVRGEKLFF
NA	TRBV20-1	TRBJ2-7	CSARAGGSYEQYF
medium-sized	TRBV29-1	TRBJ1-2	CSVEEQGVDGYTF
NA	TRBV11-2	TRBJ1-2	CASSLGIYGYTF
medium-sized	TRBV6-6	TRBJ1-2	CASSSRDSPNYGYTF
NA	TRBV10-3	TRBJ1-2	CAISEYREYGYTF
medium-sized	TRBV27	TRBJ1-5	CATRRQTYSNQPQHF
NA	TRBV30	TRBJ2-2	CAWSRYGTGTGELFF
NA	TRBV18	TRBJ2-7	CASSPVLADTYEQYF
NA	TRBV6-6	TRBJ1-3	CASMAGPISGNTIYF
medium-sized	TRBV5-3	TRBJ2-2	CARKERERIEPGELFF
NA	TRBV20-1	TRBJ1-1	CSAREEGKAFF
NA	TRBV7-2	TRBJ1-5	CASNLYRGSNQPQHF
NA	TRBV4-3	TRBJ1-2	CASSQEQNAGYTF
medium-sized	TRBV14	TRBJ2-1	CASGAYNEQFF
NA	TRBV24-1	TRBJ2-6	CATSDSQGYISSGANVLTF
NA	TRBV11-1	TRBJ2-2	CASSPGTEGGSTGELFF
NA	TRBV6-2/TRBV6-3	TRBJ1-5	CASSRVQGQPQHF
NA	TRBV12-3/TRBV12-4	TRBJ1-1	CASSFETTEAFF
NA	TRBV18	TRBJ2-7	CASSPTGTSLGNYEQYF
medium-sized	TRBV6-1	TRBJ2-4	CATGLAKNIQYF
NA	TRBV5-4	TRBJ1-6	CASSLGDRYNSPLHF
medium-sized	TRBV5-6	TRBJ1-5	CASSLRDRAHQPQHF
medium-sized	TRBV6-1	TRBJ2-1	CASSVTGGSEQFF
medium-sized	TRBV10-3	TRBJ2-5	CAISGEEAGGQETQYF
NA	TRBV7-3	TRBJ2-3	CASSFRGGTDTQYF
medium-sized	TRBV6-2/TRBV6-3	TRBJ2-1	CASSTARRGDEQFF
NA	TRBV7-4	TRBJ2-1	CASSRGPSSYNEQFF
NA	TRBV6-2/TRBV6-3	TRBJ1-5	CASSYNSATYQPQHF
medium-sized	TRBV29-1	TRBJ2-6	CSVVYGGANVLTF
medium-sized	TRBV6-5	TRBJ2-7	CASVDRAVSYEQYF
NA	TRBV6-1	TRBJ2-3	CASSSGGGTDTQYF
medium-sized	TRBV5-6	TRBJ2-1	CASSLEKGSSDEQFF
medium-sized	TRBV7-2	TRBJ1-5	CASSLWGYQPQHF
medium-sized	TRBV15	TRBJ1-5	CATSRALEQPQHF
medium-sized	TRBV7-9	TRBJ2-3	CASSFTGEPQYF
NA	TRBV30	TRBJ2-3	CAWSPGAVSWDTQYF
medium-sized	TRBV13	TRBJ2-3	CASSWGTSGRVPTDTQYF
NA	TRBV20-1	TRBJ2-7	CSARGQLAGEVHEQYF
NA	TRBV10-3	TRBJ2-3	CAIGQGVEDTQYF
medium-sized	TRBV6-2/TRBV6-3	TRBJ2-3	CASSLSGGSTDTQYF
NA	TRBV20-1	TRBJ2-2	CSARDQGQTSNTGELFF
NA	TRBV11-2	TRBJ2-2	CASRLAGETTGELFF
medium-sized	TRBV5-6	TRBJ2-1	CASSLDRIGQSYNEQFF
NA	TRBV7-2	TRBJ2-5	CASSLYGGAETQYF
NA	TRBV5-1	TRBJ2-3	CASSLDSGGRADTQYF
medium-sized	TRBV30	TRBJ1-4	CAWSENEKLFF
NA	TRBV5-1	TRBJ1-6	CASSLDSNSPLHF
NA	TRBV28	TRBJ2-5	CASSPRLGYSPRGQYF
medium-sized	TRBV18	TRBJ2-2	CASSPPTGGNTGELFF
NA	TRBV5-1	TRBJ2-7	CASSLVSDKQYF
medium-sized	TRBV18	TRBJ2-1	CASSPGNEQFF
NA	TRBV5-4	TRBJ2-7	CASSPQENSYEQYF
NA	TRBV5-1	TRBJ2-3	CASSLEGLAADTQYF
medium-sized	TRBV12-3/TRBV12-4	TRBJ1-2	CASSNAGTFYGYTF